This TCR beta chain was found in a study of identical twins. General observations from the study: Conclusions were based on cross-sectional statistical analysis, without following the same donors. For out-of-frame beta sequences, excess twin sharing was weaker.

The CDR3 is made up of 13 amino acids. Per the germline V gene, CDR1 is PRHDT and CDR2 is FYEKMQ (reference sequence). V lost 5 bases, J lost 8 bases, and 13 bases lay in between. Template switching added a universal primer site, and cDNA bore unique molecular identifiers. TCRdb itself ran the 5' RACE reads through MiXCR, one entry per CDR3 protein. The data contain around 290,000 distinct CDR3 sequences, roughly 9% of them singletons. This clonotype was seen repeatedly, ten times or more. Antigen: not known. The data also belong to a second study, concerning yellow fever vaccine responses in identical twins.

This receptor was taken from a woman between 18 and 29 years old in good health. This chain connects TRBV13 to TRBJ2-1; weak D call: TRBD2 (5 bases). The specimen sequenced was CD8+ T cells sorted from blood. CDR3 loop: CASSRIEGYEQFF. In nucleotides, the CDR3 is TGTGCCAGCAGCCGCATCGAGGGCTATGAGCAGTTCTTC.